The clone carrying this T cell receptor (beta chain) is a singleton in its sample. Its antigen is undetermined. The data originate from a study of OX40 agonist ivuxolimab in advanced cancers. Overall study context: The patients got ivuxolimab, which is an agonistic anti-OX40 (CD134) antibody.

Sequenced by immunoSEQ multiplex PCR; TCRdb stores in-frame clones only, minus some. Among approximately 45,000 clones listed, more than 85% were seen once. This CDR3 is 16 amino acids long. V was pared by 2 bases and J by 0 bases, with 6 bases of the junction left unmatched. In germline, CDR1 is SQVTM, CDR2 ANQGSEA. Findings of the study overall: Clones of CD4+ and CD8+ blood T cells grew by week 6 at doses of 0.1 to 3.0 mg/kg.

Here the sequenced sample was CD4+ or CD8+ T cells sorted from blood, taken in a trial of the OX40 agonist ivuxolimab. The chain employs TRBV29-1 and TRBJ2-2, with 7 nucleotides matching TRBD2. This TCR derives from an adult with an advanced solid tumor such as melanoma, head and neck, liver or kidney cancer. The CDR3 protein is CSVEFRGRANTGELFF. CDR3 coding DNA: TGCAGCGTTGAATTTCGGGGGAGGGCGAACACCGGGGAGCTGTTTTTT.